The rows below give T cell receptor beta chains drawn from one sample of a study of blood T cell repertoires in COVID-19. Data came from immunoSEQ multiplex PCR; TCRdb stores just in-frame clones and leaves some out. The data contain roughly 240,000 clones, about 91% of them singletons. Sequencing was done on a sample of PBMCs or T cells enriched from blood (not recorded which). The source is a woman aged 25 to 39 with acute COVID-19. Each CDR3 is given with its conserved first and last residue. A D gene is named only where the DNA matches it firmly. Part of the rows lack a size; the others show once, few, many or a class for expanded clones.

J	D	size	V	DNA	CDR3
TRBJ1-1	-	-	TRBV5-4	TGTGCCAGCAGCTTGCATGGGGCGGGAGCTGAAGCTTTCTTT	CASSLHGAGAEAFF
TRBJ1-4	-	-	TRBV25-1	TGTGCCAGCAGTGGCCGGGGGGAAAAACTGTTTTTT	CASSGRGEKLFF
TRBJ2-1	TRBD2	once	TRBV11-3	TGTGCCAGCAGTCAGACTAGCGGGGGGCCCCCTTACAATGAGCAGTTCTTC	CASSQTSGGPPYNEQFF
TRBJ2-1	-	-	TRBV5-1	TGCGCCAGCAGCTTGAACTTCAATGAGCAGTTCTTC	CASSLNFNEQFF
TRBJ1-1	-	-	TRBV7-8	TGTGCCAGCAGCCCTGAAAGGGGAAACACTGAAGCTTTCTTT	CASSPERGNTEAFF
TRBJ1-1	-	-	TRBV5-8	TGTGCCAGCAAACGCCGGGGGAACACTGAAGCTTTCTTT	CASKRRGNTEAFF
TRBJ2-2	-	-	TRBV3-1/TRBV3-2	TGTGCCAGCAAAAGACAGGAGAACACCGGGGAGCTGTTTTTT	CASKRQENTGELFF
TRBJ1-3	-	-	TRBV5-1	TGCGCCAGCAGCTTGTGGGTCGGGGACTCTGGAAACACCATATATTTT	CASSLWVGDSGNTIYF
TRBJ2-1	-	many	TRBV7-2	TGTGCCAGCAGCCGCCCTCCGACACCCAATGAGCAGTTCTTC	CASSRPPTPNEQFF
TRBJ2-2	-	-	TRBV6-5	TGTGCCAGCAGACCGGGGAGGACCGGGGAGCTGTTTTTT	CASRPGRTGELFF
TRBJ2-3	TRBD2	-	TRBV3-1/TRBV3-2	TGTGCCAGCAGCCACCAGGGACTAGCGGGGGGGAGCGCAGATACGCAGTATTTT	CASSHQGLAGGSADTQYF
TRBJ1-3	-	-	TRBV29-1	TGCAGCGTTCTATTTGTACGAGGTCCTGGAAACACCATATATTTT	CSVLFVRGPGNTIYF
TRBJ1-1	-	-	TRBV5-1	TGCGCCAGCAGCTTGTATGGTCCTACCGACACTGAAGCTTTCTTT	CASSLYGPTDTEAFF
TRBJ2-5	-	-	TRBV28	TGTGCCAGCGGCGCGGGGCGGTACCAAGAGACCCAGTACTTC	CASGAGRYQETQYF
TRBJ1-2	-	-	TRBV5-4	TGTGCCAGCAGCTTGGGCACCCGGGTCGGCTATGGCTACACCTTC	CASSLGTRVGYGYTF
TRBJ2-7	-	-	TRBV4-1	TGCGCCAGCAGCCAAGATGTGGACTACTCCTACGAGCAGTACTTC	CASSQDVDYSYEQYF
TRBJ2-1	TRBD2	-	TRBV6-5	TGTGCCAGCAGTTTGACTAGCGGGGGGGCCTATGAGCAGTTCTTC	CASSLTSGGAYEQFF
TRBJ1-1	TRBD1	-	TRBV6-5	TGTGCCAGCAGTACACAGGGGTTCACTGAAGCTTTCTTT	CASSTQGFTEAFF
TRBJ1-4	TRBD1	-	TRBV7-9	TGTGCCAGCAGCAGGGGGGCAGGGGGCCCGGAAAAACTGTTTTTT	CASSRGAGGPEKLFF
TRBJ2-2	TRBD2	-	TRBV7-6	TGTGCCAGCAGCCGTAGAATTATGGGTCGGGAGGGCCCCGGGGAGCTGTTTTTT	CASSRRIMGREGPGELFF